Presented here are 25 T cell receptor beta chains from one specimen sequenced in a study of blood T cell repertoires in COVID-19. This table comes from immunoSEQ multiplex PCR, and its TCRdb copy is limited to in-frame clones, with some not included. Here the sample spans roughly 100,000 clones, about 90% being singletons. The sequenced sample consisted of peripheral blood. These receptors originate from a man aged 50 or older in a cohort sampled during active COVID-19.

The chain combines TRBV28 with TRBJ2-1, with 10 bases identical to TRBD2. J was trimmed by 9 bases and V by 7 bases; bases with no gene match: 6. The V gene's germline CDR1 is MDHEN and CDR2 SYDVKM. This CDR3 has 13 residues. Here the CDR3 reads CASTAGGRGEQFF. The CDR3, as DNA: TGTGCCAGCACAGCGGGGGGGCGGGGTGAGCAGTTCTTC.

V gene TRBV2 combines with J gene TRBJ1-1; 9 bases line up with TRBD1. The V gene's germline CDR1 is SNHLY and CDR2 FYNNEI. V lost 9 bases, J lost 1 base, and 3 bases stayed unmatched. The CDR3 contains 13 residues. The DNA for the CDR3 is TGTGCCAGTAAGGACAGGGGGAACACTGAAGCTTTCTTT. This translates into CASKDRGNTEAFF.

The gene calls are TRBV19 and TRBJ2-2; the D gene is possibly TRBD2 (6 bases). CDR1 is LNHDA, CDR2 SQIVND, per germline (reference sequence). This CDR3 has 14 amino acids. Between the trimmed V and J ends, which lost 10 bases and 0 bases, there was a span of 12 bases. The CDR3 spells CATKLAANTGELFF. DNA of the CDR3: TGTGCCACGAAACTAGCCGCGAACACCGGGGAGCTGTTTTTT.

The chain employs TRBV6-5 and TRBJ2-7, with TRBD1 matching over 11 bases. The CDR3 extends over 14 amino acids. The V gene end was trimmed by 6 bases and the J gene end by 5 bases; junction bases not matched to a gene: 6. Germline V gene data show CDR1 as MNHEY and CDR2 as SVGAGI. The CDR3 coding sequence is TGTGCCAGCAGCCGGACAGGGGGCGATGACGAGCAGTACGTC. It encodes CASSRTGGDDEQYV.

This chain uses TRBV12-5 with TRBJ1-5, with no clear D. CDR3 size: 13 residues. Germline CDR1 is LGHNT and CDR2 is FRNRAP. Trimming removed 1 base at V and 5 bases at J, with 6 bases between. CDR3 DNA sequence: TGTGCTAGTGGTTTGGGCGATCATCAGCCCCAGCATTTT. This gives the protein CASGLGDHQPQHF.

This sequence joins TRBV5-1 and TRBJ1-4, with TRBD1 as a possible D gene (6 bases). The germline V gene encodes CDR1 SGHRS and CDR2 YFSETQ. Deletions cut 5 bases from V and 0 bases from J, with 11 bases between. This CDR3 has 15 amino acids. The CDR3 here is CASSTGSATNEKLFF. The CDR3 DNA sequence: TGCGCCAGCAGTACAGGGAGCGCAACTAATGAAAAACTGTTTTTT. Drawing the rest from reference TRBV5-1 and TRBJ1-4, the complete variable domain is KAGVTQTPRYLIKTRGQQVTLSCSPISGHRSVSWYQQTPGQGLQFLFEYFSETQRNKGNFPGRFSGRQFSNSRSEMNVSTLELGDSALYLCASSTGSATNEKLFFGSGTQLSVL.

The chain has TRBV19 and TRBJ2-4; D might be TRBD1 (6 bases). Germline V gene data show CDR1 as LNHDA and CDR2 as SQIVND (reference sequence). The V and J ends lost 7 bases and 0 bases respectively, with 13 bases between them. This CDR3 is 15 amino acids long. CDR3 loop: CASTKQGLAKNIQYF. The DNA of the CDR3 is TGTGCCAGTACGAAACAGGGTCTAGCCAAAAACATTCAGTACTTC.

This clone was detected ten times or more. The chain has TRBV5-5 and TRBJ2-7; no reliable D call. CDR3 length equals 15 residues. The V end lost 0 bases, the J end lost 3 bases, and 13 bases lay between the germline ends. CDR1 SGHKS and CDR2 YYEKEE come from the germline V gene (reference sequence). CDR3 bases: TGTGCCAGCAGCTTGGCCCACGACACCCTCTACGAGCAGTACTTC. Its protein is CASSLAHDTLYEQYF.

The rearrangement joins TRBV5-3 to TRBJ2-2; 12 bases align to TRBD2. TRBV5-3 is an ORF for which the function is uncertain. The CDR3 is 17 amino acids. J lost 6 bases, V lost 1 base, and 7 bases had no gene match. As DNA, the CDR3 is TGTGCCAGAAGCTTGAAAACTAGCGGGGGGAAAGCCGGGGAGCTGTTTTTT. Its protein product is CARSLKTSGGKAGELFF.

This clone was found a few times. CDR3: CASSLAAGGGSPLHF. DNA of the CDR3: TGTGCCAGCAGTTTAGCGGCAGGGGGCGGTTCACCCCTCCACTTT. J is TRBJ1-6 and V is TRBV6-5; 8 bases agree with TRBD1. There are 15 residues in the CDR3. The V gene's germline CDR1 is MNHEY and CDR2 SVGAGI. V shed 4 bases and J 9 bases; nucleotides not matched to a gene: 8.

In this sample, this clone turned up once. V gene TRBV6-5 combines with J gene TRBJ2-5, with TRBD2 matching 13 bases. J lost 5 bases, V lost 4 bases, and 4 bases had no gene match. CDR1 and CDR2 from the germline V gene are MNHEY and SVGAGI. CDR3 length equals 15 residues. CDR3 coding DNA: TGTGCCAGCAGTTGGGGACTAGCGGGGTTGGAGACCCAGTACTTC. Its translation is CASSWGLAGLETQYF.

The CDR3 reads CASSLNPPELANYGYTF. The CDR3, as DNA: TGTGCCAGCAGCTTAAATCCTCCCGAATTAGCTAACTATGGCTACACCTTC. This chain connects TRBV7-9 to TRBJ1-2; no firm D call. V shed 2 bases and J shed 0 bases, with 16 bases lying between them. The CDR3 totals 17 residues. CDR1 and CDR2 (germline): SEHNR, FQNEAQ (reference sequence).

This clone was detected only a few times. The genes are TRBV11-3 and TRBJ2-7; tentatively, D is TRBD1 (6 bases). The V gene lost 5 bases and the J gene lost 1 base, with 12 bases spanning the gap. Germline-derived CDR1 and CDR2 are SGHNT and YENEEA. The CDR3 extends over 14 amino acids. This CDR3 is CASSLGQMSYEQYF. The DNA for the CDR3 is TGTGCCAGCAGCCTTGGACAGATGTCCTACGAGCAGTACTTC. The full variable domain, its missing parts supplied by reference TRBV11-3 and TRBJ2-7, is EAGVVQSPRYKIIEKKQPVAFWCNPISGHNTLYWYLQNLGQGPELLIRYENEEAVDDSQLPKDRFSAERLKGVDSTLKIQPAELGDSAVYLCASSLGQMSYEQYFGPGTRLTVT.

The V and J genes are TRBV11-2 and TRBJ2-3, with 8 bases aligning to TRBD2. Losses at the gene ends were 3 bases for V and 1 base for J; bases not matched to a gene: 3. Germline loops: CDR1 SGHAT, CDR2 FQNNGV. The CDR3 runs 15 residues. Written as DNA, the CDR3 is TGTGCCAGCAGCTTGCGGGGGGCCGGCACAGATACGCAGTATTTT. Protein sequence: CASSLRGAGTDTQYF.

The chain combines TRBV2 with TRBJ2-7; D perhaps matches TRBD2 (6 bases). Trimming pared 4 bases from V and 0 bases from J, leaving 10 bases between. The CDR3 sequence is 14 residues long. CDR1 is SNHLY and CDR2 is FYNNEI in the germline V gene. Here the CDR3 reads CASSVAGPSYEQYF. The CDR3 nucleotides are TGTGCCAGCAGTGTGGCGGGGCCCTCCTACGAGCAGTACTTC.

This chain connects TRBV4-3 to TRBJ2-3; 8 bases map to TRBD2. V lost 4 bases and J lost 0; bases outside the gene matches: 3. From germline, CDR1 is LGHNA and CDR2 YSLEER. The CDR3 extends over 15 amino acids. The CDR3 sequence: CASSLSGVSTDTQYF. The CDR3 region has the DNA TGCGCCAGCAGCCTTAGCGGGGTTAGCACAGATACGCAGTATTTT.

The gene calls are TRBV27 and TRBJ1-4, with D perhaps TRBD1 (5 bases). The CDR3 extends over 14 amino acids. From germline, CDR1 is MNHEY and CDR2 SMNVEV (reference sequence). With 4 bases removed from V and 5 bases from J, the gap between germline ends came to 11 bases. The CDR3 spells CASSWGGMNEKLFF. For the CDR3, the DNA is TGTGCCAGCAGTTGGGGCGGGATGAATGAAAAACTGTTTTTT.

This chain connects TRBV4-2 to TRBJ1-2; D uncertain. The germline gives CDR1 LGHNA, CDR2 YNFKEQ. This CDR3 is 14 amino acids long. Trimming cost V 0 bases and J 4 bases, with 9 bases left between them. CDR3 bases: TGTGCCAGCAGCCAAGATCTTAGCGGCTATGGCTACACCTTC. This gives the protein CASSQDLSGYGYTF.

V and J are TRBV20-1 and TRBJ1-1; possibly TRBD1 for D (5 bases). V shed 6 bases and J shed 14 bases, with 19 bases lying between them. Germline V gene sequence: CDR1 DFQATT, CDR2 SNEGSKA (reference sequence). The CDR3 loop spans 11 amino acids. The CDR3 bases are TGCAGTGCCGGAGGGGTCTCGGTACCCTTCTTT. Protein product: CSAGGVSVPFF.

This chain uses TRBV7-3 with TRBJ2-1, with 9 bases fitting TRBD2. Losses at the gene ends were 5 bases for V and 2 bases for J; bases not matched to a gene: 7. CDR1 SGHTA and CDR2 FQGTGA come from the germline V gene. The CDR3 runs to 16 residues. CDR3 DNA: TGTGCCAGCAGCCCACGGACTAGCGCGGCCTACAATGAGCAGTTCTTC. Translating it yields CASSPRTSAAYNEQFF. Supplemented by reference TRBV7-3 and TRBJ2-1, the full variable domain reads GAGVSQTPSNKVTEKGKYVELRCDPISGHTALYWYRQSLGQGPEFLIYFQGTGAADDSGLPNDRFFAVRPEGSVSTLKIQRTERGDSAVYLCASSPRTSAAYNEQFFGPGTRLTVL.

The chain has TRBV12-3 or TRBV12-4 and TRBJ2-7, with D unresolved. The length of the CDR3 is 13 residues. Trimming took off 0 bases at V and 7 bases at J, with 10 bases between the two ends. The CDR3 region is CASSLAARGEQYV. In DNA, the CDR3 is TGTGCCAGCAGTTTAGCGGCCAGAGGAGAGCAGTACGTC.

The rearrangement uses TRBV7-8 and TRBJ2-6; 12 bases are a match to TRBD2. The CDR3 length is 19 residues. The ends lost 5 bases at V and 0 bases at J; junction bases unmatched: 8. From germline, CDR1 is SGHVS and CDR2 FQNEAQ. In DNA, the CDR3 is TGTGCCAGCAGCCCTCGTCGACTAGCGGGAGACTCTGGGGCCAACGTCCTGACTTTC. Its translation: CASSPRRLAGDSGANVLTF.

This chain links TRBV6-5 with TRBJ2-7; 8 bases are shared with TRBD1. Trimming took 4 bases from V and 1 from J; bases not matched to a gene: 6. The CDR3 is 15 amino acids. Germline V CDR1 and CDR2: MNHEY, SVGAGI. Here the CDR3 reads CASSLGQGASYEQYF. The CDR3 nucleotides read TGTGCCAGCAGTTTAGGACAGGGTGCATCCTACGAGCAGTACTTC.

CDR3 sequence (DNA): TGTGCCAGCAGTTACGGGGCCGGGTTGAAACCGAACCAAGAGACCCAGTACTTC. It specifies CASSYGAGLKPNQETQYF. The chain links TRBV6-2 or TRBV6-3 to TRBJ2-5, with D possibly matching TRBD1 (5 bases). Germline CDR1 reads MNHEY; CDR2 reads SVGEGT. The V end lost 2 bases, the J end lost 0 bases, and 19 bases lay between the germline ends. The CDR3 spans 18 residues.

This clone was seen only a few times. The chain is built from TRBV5-4 and TRBJ2-5; 7 bases are shared with TRBD2. V lost 4 bases to trimming and J lost 5 bases; unmatched junction nucleotides: 11. Germline CDR1 is SGHNT and CDR2 is YYREEE (reference sequence). CDR3 length: 15 residues. CDR3 residues: CASSRGTTTWETQYF. The CDR3 bases are TGTGCCAGCAGCCGCGGGACTACCACGTGGGAGACCCAGTACTTC.